One and the same sample provided the 11 T cell receptor beta chains below, sequenced in a study of tumor-infiltrating lymphocytes in localized non-small cell lung cancer. The table came from immunoSEQ multiplex PCR; TCRdb's copy has only in-frame clones and leaves some out. In the table there are around 25,000 clones, just under 75% of which are singletons. The material sequenced was lung tumor tissue. These receptors came from a human donor with non-small cell lung cancer.

This chain uses TRBV7-2 with TRBJ1-1; D uncertain. The germline V gene encodes CDR1 SGHTA and CDR2 FQGNSA. This CDR3 is built from 16 residues. The V end was cut by 6 bases, the J end by 0 bases, with 17 bases between. CDR3 nucleotide sequence: TGTGCCAGCAGTCCTCGTTTAGAGGGCCTGAACACTGAAGCTTTCTTT. Protein product: CASSPRLEGLNTEAFF.

A single count supports this clone. The chain employs TRBV4-1 and TRBJ1-5, with D uncertain. This CDR3 has 18 residues. The V end was cut by 2 bases, the J end by 0 bases, with 17 bases between. The germline V gene encodes CDR1 MGHRA and CDR2 YSYEKL. Here the CDR3 reads CASSQIKISGYSNQPQHF. CDR3 DNA: TGCGCCAGCAGCCAAATTAAAATCAGCGGTTATAGCAATCAGCCCCAGCATTTT.

Notes on this clone: This sample includes further DNA sequences coding for the same CDR3. The CDR3 sequence: CASSLGQTNTGELFF. The CDR3 bases are TGTGCCAGCAGCTTAGGTCAGACGAACACCGGGGAGCTGTTTTTT. The rearrangement joins TRBV7-2 to TRBJ2-2; D unresolved. CDR3 length: 15 amino acids. V shed 1 base and J shed 0 bases, with 6 bases lying between them. Germline V gives CDR1 SGHTA, CDR2 FQGNSA.

The chain is built from TRBV7-2 and TRBJ2-7, with TRBD2 matching over 7 bases. Germline values: CDR1 SGHTA, CDR2 FQGNSA. The CDR3 extends over 13 amino acids. V lost 3 bases to trimming and J lost 7 bases; unmatched junction nucleotides: 6. CDR3 nucleotides: TGTGCCAGCAGCTTCTTGTCGGGGGGAGAGCAGTACTTC. Amino acid sequence: CASSFLSGGEQYF.

This clone was counted once. The chain recombines TRBV5-1 with TRBJ1-6; a weak D match, TRBD1 (6 bases). This CDR3 is 15 amino acids long. V was pared by 4 bases and J by 10 bases, with 18 bases between. In germline, CDR1 is SGHRS, CDR2 YFSETQ. CDR3 loop: CASSVIQGESSPLHF. The CDR3 coding sequence is TGCGCCAGCAGCGTGATACAGGGTGAGAGCTCACCCCTCCACTTT.

In DNA, the CDR3 is TGTGCCATAAAGTACAAAGAGACCCAGTACTTC. Its translation is CAIKYKETQYF. The chain uses TRBV10-3 and TRBJ2-5; D is unresolved. V dropped 9 bases and J dropped 3 bases, with 8 bases sitting between them. Germline V lookup: CDR1 ENHRY, CDR2 SYGVKD. The CDR3 runs to 11 residues.

The CDR3 DNA is TGCGCCAGCAGCCAAGAGGGACAGGGGCGGGAGCTGTTTTTT. Encoded protein: CASSQEGQGRELFF. V is TRBV4-3 and J is TRBJ2-2; 10 nucleotides align to TRBD1. With 0 bases clipped from V and 9 bases from J, the junction kept 1 base outside the gene matches. Germline lookup yields CDR1 LGHNA and CDR2 YSLEER. The length of the CDR3 is 14 residues.

The CDR3 sequence: CASSRLEGSYEQYF. The DNA of the CDR3 is TGTGCCAGCAGCCGATTAGAAGGAAGTTACGAGCAGTACTTC. The V gene is TRBV7-9, the J gene TRBJ2-7; D remains unclear. Per the germline V gene, CDR1 is SEHNR and CDR2 is FQNEAQ (reference sequence). The CDR3 runs 14 residues. The germline V and J ends were trimmed by 5 bases and 4 bases, with 15 bases remaining between them.

This chain connects TRBV11-2 to TRBJ2-5, with D possibly being TRBD1 (6 bases). This CDR3 has 16 residues. Germline V lookup: CDR1 SGHAT, CDR2 FQNNGV. Trimming took 4 bases from V and 5 from J, leaving 20 bases between them. CDR3: CASSSTSGALAETQYF. The CDR3 nucleotides read TGTGCCAGCAGCTCTACCTCAGGGGCACTTGCGGAGACCCAGTACTTC.

J is TRBJ1-6 and V is TRBV7-2; tentative D call: TRBD1 (6 bases). Germline V CDR1 and CDR2: SGHTA, FQGNSA. The CDR3 spans 16 residues. V gave up 3 bases and J gave up 6 bases, with 15 bases separating them. In nucleotides, the CDR3 is TGTGCCAGCAGCTTGGGGGGAGACAGGATTAATTCACCCCTCCACTTT. It specifies CASSLGGDRINSPLHF.

This clone occurred a few times. The gene calls are TRBV5-6 and TRBJ1-1, with a tentative D call TRBD1 (5 bases). Germline-derived CDR1 and CDR2 are SGHDT and YYEEEE. The CDR3 runs 15 residues. V shed 5 bases and J shed 2 bases, with 16 bases lying between them. The CDR3 sequence: CASRLWGLSNTEAFF. In DNA, the CDR3 is TGTGCCAGCAGGCTCTGGGGACTAAGCAACACTGAAGCTTTCTTT.